These T cell receptor beta chains were read from a single sample in a study of shared clonotypes between healthy human individuals. Sequencing was performed with immunoSEQ multiplex PCR; in TCRdb, only in-frame clones are kept and a portion is missing. The sample holds roughly 1,100,000 clones; approximately 76% are singletons and the top ten take about 1.4%. The specimen was memory CD4+ T cells sorted from blood. These receptors were taken from a young man in good health. Both conserved end residues are part of each CDR3. The D gene is left open where the match is weak. Some rows have no size entry. The others give once, few or many, or a class for an expanded clone.

.,.,TRBV5-6,TRBJ1-2,CASSLGPDGYGYTF,TGTGCCAGCAGCTTGGGGCCGGACGGCTATGGCTACACCTTC
.,.,TRBV30,TRBJ1-1,CAWSQTAMNTEAFF,TGTGCCTGGAGTCAGACTGCCATGAACACTGAAGCTTTCTTT
TRBD1,.,TRBV28,TRBJ1-2,CASSSDDPGQGIFYGYTF,TGTGCCAGCAGTTCGGACGACCCGGGACAGGGGATATTCTATGGCTACACCTTC
.,.,TRBV28,TRBJ1-4,CASSLRRGGAGEKLFF,TGTGCCAGCAGTTTGAGGAGGGGGGGCGCGGGTGAAAAACTGTTTTTT
TRBD1,.,TRBV28,TRBJ1-5,CASSPPGPGGQPQHF,TGTGCCAGCAGTCCCCCTGGGCCAGGGGGTCAGCCCCAGCATTTT
.,.,TRBV5-6,TRBJ1-1,CASSLLRGLPEAFF,TGTGCCAGCAGCTTATTGAGGGGATTGCCAGAAGCTTTCTTT
TRBD1,few,TRBV2,TRBJ1-2,CASSERGDRANYGYTF,TGTGCCAGCAGTGAAAGGGGCGACAGGGCGAACTATGGCTACACCTTC
.,.,TRBV7-4,TRBJ1-6,CASSLVWTDYNSPLHF,TGTGCCAGCAGCTTAGTTTGGACAGATTATAATTCACCCCTCCACTTT
.,few,TRBV6-1,TRBJ1-4,CASSSDVAKLFF,TGTGCCAGCAGTTCGGACGTAGCAAAACTGTTTTTT
.,.,TRBV27,TRBJ2-7,CASSLFWRGDTEQYF,TGTGCCAGCAGTTTGTTTTGGAGAGGTGATACCGAGCAGTACTTC
.,.,TRBV18,TRBJ2-6,CATTPQYLGSGANVLTF,TGTGCCACCACACCACAATATTTAGGCTCTGGGGCCAACGTCCTGACTTTC
.,.,TRBV2,TRBJ2-2,CASRKTQGGGTGELFF,TGTGCCAGCAGGAAGACCCAGGGTGGCGGCACCGGGGAGCTGTTTTTT
.,.,TRBV6-1,TRBJ1-3,CASKRGDSSGNTIYF,TGTGCCAGTAAGAGAGGCGACAGCTCTGGAAACACCATATATTTT
.,few,TRBV6-1,TRBJ1-4,CASCRVGEKLFF,TGTGCCAGCTGTAGGGTCGGGGAAAAACTGTTTTTT
.,once,TRBV7-3,TRBJ2-5,CASSSTGTGAETQYF,TGTGCCAGCAGCTCGACCGGGACTGGGGCCGAGACCCAGTACTTC
TRBD1,.,TRBV5-6,TRBJ1-1,CASSAGTGRGTEAFF,TGTGCCAGCAGCGCCGGGACAGGGAGGGGGACTGAAGCTTTCTTT
.,.,TRBV25-1,TRBJ1-1,CASNTGTRHTEAFF,TGTGCCAGCAATACCGGGACCAGACACACTGAAGCTTTCTTT
.,once,TRBV7-2,TRBJ1-1,CASSLQVNTEAFF,TGTGCCAGCAGCTTACAAGTGAACACTGAAGCTTTCTTT
TRBD1,.,TRBV11-2,TRBJ2-7,CASSGGQVYYEQYF,TGTGCCAGCAGCGGGGGACAGGTCTACTACGAGCAGTACTTC
TRBD1,once,TRBV30,TRBJ2-7,CAWAGGYEQYF,TGTGCCTGGGCAGGGGGCTACGAGCAGTACTTC
.,.,TRBV5-1,TRBJ1-1,CASSLGRLDTEAFF,TGCGCCAGCAGCTTAGGCAGGTTAGACACTGAAGCTTTCTTT
.,.,TRBV27,TRBJ2-5,CASSPSRTQRGETQYF,TGTGCCAGCAGTCCATCGAGGACCCAGAGAGGAGAGACCCAGTACTTC
TRBD1,few,TRBV5-1,TRBJ1-3,CASSLGGEVSGNTIYF,TGCGCCAGCAGCTTAGGGGGCGAAGTCTCTGGAAACACCATATATTTT
TRBD1,.,TRBV7-2,TRBJ1-5,CATSERQGAGQPQHF,TGTGCCACCTCAGAGAGACAGGGGGCTGGGCAGCCCCAGCATTTT
TRBD1,.,TRBV29-1,TRBJ2-3,CSVHTSKGAATDTQYF,TGCAGCGTTCATACCTCTAAGGGGGCGGCCACAGATACGCAGTATTTT
.,.,TRBV7-9,TRBJ2-2,CASSLLGTLLTGELFF,TGTGCCAGCAGCTTGTTAGGGACTCTACTTACCGGGGAGCTGTTTTTT
TRBD2,.,TRBV2,TRBJ2-2,CASSEAQILAATNTGELFF,TGTGCCAGCAGTGAAGCCCAAATACTAGCGGCCACGAACACCGGGGAGCTGTTTTTT
.,.,TRBV10-3,TRBJ1-2,CAISDSTEFYGYTF,TGTGCCATCAGTGACTCGACAGAGTTCTATGGCTACACCTTC
.,once,TRBV11-1,TRBJ1-1,CASSKSGRENTEAFF,TGTGCCAGCAGCAAATCTGGCAGGGAGAATACTGAAGCTTTCTTT
.,few,TRBV10-3,TRBJ2-7,CAITDSYNEQYF,TGTGCCATCACAGACAGTTACAACGAGCAGTACTTC
TRBD1,.,TRBV19,TRBJ1-6,CASAADRSSYNSPLHF,TGTGCCAGCGCCGCGGACAGGAGCTCCTATAATTCACCCCTCCACTTT
.,.,TRBV5-4,TRBJ2-3,CASSLWSRTDTQYF,TGTGCCAGCAGCTTGTGGTCTAGGACAGATACGCAGTATTTT
.,.,TRBV19,TRBJ1-4,CASQADLRINEKLFF,TGTGCCAGTCAAGCAGACCTCCGGATTAATGAAAAACTGTTTTTT
.,once,TRBV6-1,TRBJ1-5,CASRRDSNQPQHF,TGTGCCAGCAGACGGGATAGCAATCAGCCCCAGCATTTT
.,.,TRBV5-1,TRBJ1-5,CASSFTGMGNQPQHF,TGCGCCAGCAGCTTTACGGGGATGGGCAATCAGCCCCAGCATTTT
.,.,TRBV21-1,TRBJ2-7,CARSHTISSWTAYEQYF,TGTGCCAGAAGCCACACCATAAGCAGCTGGACGGCATACGAGCAGTACTTC
.,.,TRBV7-9,TRBJ2-7,CASSRIQGEQYF,TGTGCCAGCAGTCGAATCCAGGGCGAGCAGTACTTC
.,many,TRBV7-2,TRBJ2-2,CASSQSRVGELFF,TGTGCCAGCAGCCAAAGCCGGGTCGGGGAGCTGTTTTTT
.,.,TRBV28,TRBJ2-7,CASSLRVAVLPYF,TGTGCCAGCAGTTTACGGGTAGCGGTACTTCCGTACTTC
.,once,TRBV6-1,TRBJ2-7,CASGVPTGTSYEQYF,TGTGCCAGCGGCGTTCCGACCGGGACGTCCTACGAGCAGTACTTC
TRBD1,few,TRBV14,TRBJ2-7,CASSLRRPGQGAYEQYF,TGTGCCAGCAGCCTCCGCCGGCCGGGACAGGGGGCGTACGAGCAGTACTTC
.,.,TRBV7-9,TRBJ2-1,CASSLEVVNEQFF,TGTGCCAGCAGCTTAGAGGTAGTTAATGAGCAGTTCTTC
.,.,TRBV15,TRBJ2-7,CATSRRGGTDFSYEQYF,TGTGCCACCAGCAGAAGGGGGGGCACTGACTTCTCCTACGAGCAGTACTTC